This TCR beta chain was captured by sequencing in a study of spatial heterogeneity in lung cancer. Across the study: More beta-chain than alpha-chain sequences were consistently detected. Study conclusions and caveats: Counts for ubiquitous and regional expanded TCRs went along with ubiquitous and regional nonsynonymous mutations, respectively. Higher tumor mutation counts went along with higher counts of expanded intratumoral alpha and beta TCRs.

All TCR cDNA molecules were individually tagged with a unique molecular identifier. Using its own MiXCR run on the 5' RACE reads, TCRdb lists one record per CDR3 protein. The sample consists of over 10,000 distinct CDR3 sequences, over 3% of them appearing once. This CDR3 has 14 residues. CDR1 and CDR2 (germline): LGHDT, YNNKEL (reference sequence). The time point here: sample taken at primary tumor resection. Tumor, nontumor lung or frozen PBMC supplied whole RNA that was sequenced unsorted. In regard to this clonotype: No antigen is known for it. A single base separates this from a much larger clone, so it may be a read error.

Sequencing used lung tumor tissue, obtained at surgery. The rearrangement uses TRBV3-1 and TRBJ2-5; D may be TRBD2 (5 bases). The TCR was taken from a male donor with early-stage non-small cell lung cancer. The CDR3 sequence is CASSRRGLKETQHF. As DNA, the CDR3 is TGTGCCAGCAGCCGACGAGGGTTAAAAGAGACCCAGCACTTC.